This T cell receptor beta chain came from a study of T cells in Graves' hyperthyroidism and ophthalmopathy. Ten or more counts support this clonotype. CDR3 length: 14 amino acids. The V and J ends lost 4 bases and 2 bases, in that order; junction bases with no gene match: 3. What was amplified from RNA transcripts were TCR beta CDR3 regions. The study used the HTBI primer set for a first-round RT-PCR of the TCR CDR3. TCRdb analysed the multiplex PCR reads with MiXCR anew, one entry per CDR3 protein. Found here are about 400,000 distinct CDR3 sequences, 15% to 18% of them singletons; the top ten hold 25% to 30%. Together with thyroid ultrasound, orbital computed tomography, serum thyroxine and TRAb, clinical symptoms were used for diagnoses. First hyperthyroidism diagnosis is when the blood sample was obtained, before any ophthalmopathy symptoms.

Sequenced material: blood. The genes are TRBV12-3 or TRBV12-4 and TRBJ1-1, with 8 bases lining up with TRBD1. This sequence originates from a young woman with Graves' hyperthyroidism that later progressed to Graves' ophthalmopathy. The chain's CDR3 is CASSWTGPNTEAFF. The CDR3 region has the DNA TGTGCCAGCAGTTGGACAGGGCCAAACACTGAAGCTTTCTTT.